These T cell receptor beta chains were read from a single sample in a study of regulatory T cells in long-lasting Graves disease. MiXCR, applied by TCRdb to the multiplex PCR reads, yields one record per CDR3 protein. The sample holds under 450,000 distinct CDR3 sequences, roughly 10% seen once. These records were also assigned to another study, of T cells in Graves' hyperthyroidism and ophthalmopathy.

The sequenced sample was peripheral blood mononuclear cells (PBMCs), obtained at new diagnosis, from a patient treated with antithyroid drugs. The receptors stem from a woman aged 18-35 years with Graves disease. The CDR3 runs from the conserved cysteine through the conserved F or W. Each record gives: D gene, clone size, J gene, V gene, CDR3 protein, CDR3 DNA. D genes are given only for firm matches. The size entry is marked missing in some rows and otherwise reads once, few, many or a size class.

NA | few | TRBJ1-5 | TRBV27 | CASSDPNQSPQHF | TGTGCCAGCAGTGACCCGAACCAAAGCCCCCAGCATTTT
NA | many | TRBJ2-1 | TRBV11-2 | CASSLASYYNEQFF | TGTGCCAGCAGCTTAGCCTCCTACTACAATGAGCAGTTCTTC
NA | NA | TRBJ2-1 | TRBV29-1 | CSVARQASPNEQFF | TGCAGCGTGGCGCGACAGGCTTCCCCCAATGAGCAGTTCTTC
TRBD1 | few | TRBJ2-2 | TRBV5-1 | CASSWDSRNTGELFF | TGCGCCAGCAGCTGGGACAGCAGAAACACCGGGGAGCTGTTTTTT
NA | many | TRBJ2-3 | TRBV7-8 | CASSSLTGFFTDTQYF | TGTGCCAGCAGCTCCTTGACTGGGTTCTTCACAGATACGCAGTATTTT
NA | many | TRBJ1-5 | TRBV7-6 | CASSLEGDYSNQPQHF | TGTGCCAGCAGCTTAGAAGGAGACTATAGCAATCAGCCCCAGCATTTT
NA | many | TRBJ2-1 | TRBV7-2 | CASSLAGGGVDEQFF | TGTGCCAGCAGCTTAGCGGGGGGCGGGGTCGATGAGCAGTTCTTC
TRBD2 | many | TRBJ2-2 | TRBV6-1 | CASSLLAATNTGELFF | TGTGCCAGCAGTCTACTAGCGGCGACGAACACCGGGGAGCTGTTTTTT
NA | many | TRBJ1-2 | TRBV13 | CASSALYTF | TGTGCCAGCAGCGCCCTCTACACCTTC
NA | many | TRBJ2-7 | TRBV7-9 | CASSLSPQGGPYEQYF | TGTGCCAGCAGCTTATCCCCTCAGGGGGGACCCTACGAGCAGTACTTC